This TCR beta chain was captured in a study of a mutant IDH1 vaccine in newly diagnosed glioma (dated by TCRdb to the early 2020s). Turning to the overall study: The roughly 32 treated patients were roughly 62% male and roughly 40% female, with a mean age of approximately 40 years. Longitudinal TCRB deep sequencing was done for 20 to 25 treated patients, wherever samples were available for exploratory analyses. Peripheral blood was collected at six visits: V03 (baseline), V05, V07, V10, V12 and V13. Before enrollment, most patients had been given radiochemotherapy with temozolomide as standard therapy, while the rest had received either radiotherapy alone or temozolomide alone.

The sample's time point, from its label and the paper: baseline, week 1 (first vaccination visit). Explained via the paper, the treatment or condition label denotes: pre-vaccination baseline after standard-of-care therapy. All donors had newly diagnosed IDH1-mutant astrocytomas of WHO grade 3 or 4 that showed loss of nuclear ATRX. The samples were drawn from NOA16, a multicentre, single-arm, open-label phase I trial in Germany that tested a mutant IDH1 peptide vaccine in humans for the first time. For immunogenicity testing, the blood drawn at visit V03 was used as the baseline sample. Genomic DNA for TCRB sequencing was extracted from EDTA blood using the DNeasy Blood and Tissue Kit. With respect to this clone: Its target antigen remains unknown. Per-base qualities were not stored, and no clone one base away is much larger.

The paper's findings and limits, for the study overall: Vaccine-induced immune responses across multiple MHC alleles were detected in approximately 93% of patients. It was noted by the authors that analyses of patient blood samples could not be reproduced owing to sample limitations. Changes in the top peripheral T cell clonotypes picked up by TCRB sequencing did not appear to be linked to pseudoprogression. Availability determined which PBMC samples were chosen for TCRB deep sequencing.

The library came from the immunoSEQ multiplex PCR assay. The hsTCRB Kit was used according to the manufacturer's protocol to amplify rearranged TCR beta chain sequences. Sequencing of TCRB libraries was carried out on an Illumina MiSeq. Under the source paper's analysis protocol: The proprietary platform of the kit vendor was used for demultiplexing, trimming and gene mapping. The table comes from immuneACCESS by way of TCRdb, which keeps in-frame sequences with V and J called. Part of the clones is missing from these tables; in studies checked, under half for an unresolved V gene and the rest for unknown reasons. V, J and clone size are taken as reported in that table, and D and trimming were inferred from the DNA itself. The sample has about 66,000 clones on record, roughly 85% of them singletons. The ten biggest clones cover 2.9% of the sample. The receptor was derived from a man aged 25 to 45 with glioma. The sample in question was PBMCs, obtained from a glioma patient treated with radiotherapy, temozolomide or both.

CDR3 reads: CASSLGGYVSEQYF. The sequence in DNA is TGTGCCAGCAGCCTCGGGGGGTATGTCAGCGAGCAGTACTTC. Recombination joined TRBV7-2 with TRBJ2-5; 7 central nucleotides agree with TRBD2. Gene TRBJ2-7 matches the end of the DNA better, so the J call may be wrong. There are 14 amino acids in the CDR3, from cysteine to phenylalanine inclusive. Of all the DNA, just the CDR3 is kept, 42 bases in frame from base 1. Looking up the germline V gene yields CDR1 SGHTA and CDR2 FQGNSA.